What follows is one TCR beta chain and its context. Antigen specificity is unknown. This specimen belongs to a study of identical twins. Whole-study results and caveats: Memory repertoires lacked the insertion deficit that abundant cord blood beta clonotypes showed.

The CDR3 is 13 amino acids. CDR1 DFQATT and CDR2 SNEGSKA come from the germline V gene (reference sequence). Trimming took 7 bases from V and 5 from J; bases not matched to a gene: 8. TCRdb fed the 5' RACE reads into MiXCR, producing one record per CDR3 protein. The data show approximately 700,000 distinct CDR3 sequences, roughly 18% seen once. The same sample was also used in a study of T cells expressing NK-cell markers. That work states: The leading position in the CD3+CD56-NKG2C+ fraction of several donors also went to these clonotypes.

The genes are TRBV20-1 and TRBJ2-7; 10 nucleotides align to TRBD2. Input material: PBMCs. The sequence derives from a woman between 18 and 29 years old in good health. CDR3 DNA: TGCAGTGTCGTTAGCGGGAGGATCCACGAGCAGTACTTC. Its translation: CSVVSGRIHEQYF.